This is a list of T cell receptor beta chains from one sample in a study of blood T cell repertoires in COVID-19. The table came from immunoSEQ multiplex PCR; TCRdb's copy has only in-frame clones and leaves some out. The data show 250,000 to 350,000 clones, with about nine tenths seen just once and 9.5% to 15% held by the top ten. The specimen was peripheral blood. The receptors originated from a woman in her sixties with acute or convalescent COVID-19. Each CDR3 is given with its conserved first and last residue. Each record gives: CDR3 length, J gene, V gene, D gene, clone size, CDR3 protein, CDR3 DNA. D genes are given only for firm matches. Some rows have no size entry. The others give once, few or many, or a class for an expanded clone.

>17|TRBJ2-1|TRBV6-2/TRBV6-3|-|once
CASSRRTYPRSYNEQFF
TGTGCCAGCAGCCGCAGAACTTATCCGCGGTCCTACAATGAGCAGTTCTTC
>12|TRBJ2-7|TRBV14|TRBD2|-
CASSRRGEVQYF
TGTGCCAGCAGCCGGCGGGGGGAAGTGCAGTACTTC
>14|TRBJ2-5|TRBV11-1|-|-
CASSLASVGETQYF
TGTGCCAGCAGCTTAGCCAGCGTGGGAGAGACCCAGTACTTC
>15|TRBJ1-5|TRBV6-2/TRBV6-3|-|-
CASSYNQPRDQPQHF
TGTGCCAGCAGTTACAATCAGCCCCGGGATCAGCCCCAGCATTTT
>15|TRBJ2-7|TRBV7-2|-|few
CASSFARGSDYEQYF
TGTGCCAGCAGCTTTGCACGGGGGTCGGACTACGAGCAGTACTTC
>15|TRBJ1-4|TRBV5-1|-|-
CASSLTGLTNEKLFF
TGCGCCAGCAGCTTGACAGGGTTAACTAATGAAAAACTGTTTTTT
>12|TRBJ2-2|TRBV11-3|-|-
CASSFRGGELFF
TGTGCCAGCAGCTTCCGAGGCGGGGAGCTGTTTTTT
>18|TRBJ2-5|TRBV5-4|TRBD2|-
CASTLLRGGLAGQETQYF
TGTGCCAGCACCTTACTGCGCGGAGGACTAGCGGGGCAAGAGACCCAGTACTTC
>14|TRBJ1-6|TRBV6-5|-|-
CAAGRGSYNSPLHF
TGTGCCGCAGGTCGGGGGTCCTATAATTCACCCCTCCACTTT
>14|TRBJ2-1|TRBV28|-|-
CASSLKGAYNEQFF
TGTGCCAGCAGTTTAAAAGGGGCCTACAATGAGCAGTTCTTC
>13|TRBJ1-2|TRBV11-2|-|-
CASNPLRGGGYTF
TGTGCCAGCAACCCTCTCCGCGGAGGAGGCTACACCTTC
>14|TRBJ1-5|TRBV7-2|-|-
CASSQWAGIQPQHF
TGTGCCAGCAGCCAATGGGCAGGGATTCAGCCCCAGCATTTT
>19|TRBJ2-2|TRBV24-1|TRBD2|-
CATSDSGTSGRAFIGELFF
TGTGCCACCAGTGACTCCGGGACTAGCGGGAGGGCCTTTATCGGGGAGCTGTTTTTT
>14|TRBJ2-2|TRBV6-4|-|-
CASRWDWNTGELFF
TGTGCCAGCAGATGGGACTGGAACACCGGGGAGCTGTTTTTT
>10|TRBJ1-2|TRBV9|-|-
CASRRGGYTF
TGTGCCAGCCGGAGGGGTGGCTACACCTTC
>13|TRBJ2-7|TRBV6-2/TRBV6-3|-|-
CASSWGRFYEQYF
TGTGCCAGCAGCTGGGGGCGGTTTTACGAGCAGTACTTC
>16|TRBJ1-5|TRBV7-2|-|-
CASSLVGGSSNQPQHF
TGTGCCAGCAGCTTAGTTGGGGGCTCGAGCAATCAGCCCCAGCATTTT
>16|TRBJ1-5|TRBV21-1|-|-
CASSKRRDRGNQPQHF
TGTGCCAGCAGCAAACGCCGGGACAGGGGGAATCAGCCCCAGCATTTT
>13|TRBJ2-5|TRBV5-1|TRBD1|-
CASSGRGQETQYF
TGCGCCAGCTCGGGCAGGGGGCAAGAGACCCAGTACTTC
>17|TRBJ2-7|TRBV19|-|-
CASSIADPGASRNEQYF
TGTGCCAGTAGTATAGCTGACCCGGGAGCCTCTAGGAACGAGCAGTACTTC
>14|TRBJ1-2|TRBV6-2/TRBV6-3|TRBD1|-
CASSPRDSSGGYTF
TGTGCCAGCAGTCCCCGGGACAGCTCGGGCGGCTACACCTTC
>15|TRBJ2-2|TRBV18|TRBD1|-
CASSPSGQGTGELFF
TGTGCCAGCTCACCTTCCGGACAGGGAACCGGGGAGCTGTTTTTT
>14|TRBJ2-1|TRBV4-2|TRBD1|-
CASSYGTGFGEQFF
TGTGCCAGCAGCTACGGGACAGGGTTTGGAGAGCAGTTCTTC
>14|TRBJ1-2|TRBV6-2/TRBV6-3|-|-
CASSYQGMFYGYTF
TGTGCCAGCAGTTACCAGGGGATGTTCTATGGCTACACCTTC
>17|TRBJ2-7|TRBV3-1/TRBV3-2|TRBD1|-
CASSLHPVQGAAYEQYF
TGTGCCAGCAGCCTTCACCCGGTACAGGGGGCGGCCTACGAGCAGTACTTC
>15|TRBJ2-5|TRBV27|TRBD2|-
CASSFTSAGGETQYF
TGTGCCAGCAGTTTCACATCAGCGGGGGGAGAGACCCAGTACTTC
>15|TRBJ2-2|TRBV11-2|-|-
CASSLWPTNTGELFF
TGTGCCAGCAGCTTATGGCCCACGAACACCGGGGAGCTGTTTTTT
>14|TRBJ2-5|TRBV7-8|TRBD1|-
CASTRQGTGETQYF
TGTGCCAGCACCAGGCAAGGGACAGGAGAGACCCAGTACTTC
>16|TRBJ1-4|TRBV28|TRBD1|-
CASSSSDRGLNEKLFF
TGTGCCAGCAGTTCATCGGACAGGGGGCTGAATGAAAAACTGTTTTTT
>15|TRBJ2-7|TRBV7-8|-|-
CASSHPRLGLYEQYF
TGTGCCAGCAGCCACCCCCGGTTGGGGCTCTACGAGCAGTACTTC
>16|TRBJ1-1|TRBV14|-|-
CASSQDSGIMNTEAFF
TGTGCCAGCAGCCAAGATTCCGGGATCATGAACACTGAAGCTTTCTTT
>16|TRBJ1-5|TRBV28|-|-
CASSLQGLHGNQPQHF
TGTGCCAGCAGTTTACAGGGTTTGCATGGCAATCAGCCCCAGCATTTT
>16|TRBJ2-1|TRBV27|TRBD2|-
CASSPRGRGGYNEQFF
TGTGCCAGCAGTCCAAGGGGGCGGGGGGGCTACAATGAGCAGTTCTTC
>15|TRBJ2-7|TRBV4-2|TRBD1|-
CASSHLRTGSYEQYF
TGTGCCAGCAGCCACCTCAGGACAGGCTCCTACGAGCAGTACTTC
>13|TRBJ1-2|TRBV7-3|-|-
CASSRGQLYGYTF
TGTGCCAGCAGCCGAGGACAGCTTTACGGCTACACCTTC
>13|TRBJ2-5|TRBV24-1|-|-
CATRGRGQETQYF
TGTGCCACCCGGGGCAGGGGCCAAGAGACCCAGTACTTC
>16|TRBJ2-1|TRBV3-1/TRBV3-2|TRBD2|once
CASTLQKGLADNEQFF
TGTGCCAGCACCCTTCAAAAAGGGCTAGCGGACAATGAGCAGTTCTTC
>13|TRBJ1-1|TRBV25-1|-|-
CASSEEINTEAFF
TGTGCCAGCAGTGAAGAGATAAACACTGAAGCTTTCTTT
>15|TRBJ2-1|TRBV5-1|TRBD2|-
CASSLGRGDYNEQFF
TGCGCCAGCAGTCTCGGCCGGGGGGACTACAATGAGCAGTTCTTC
>15|TRBJ2-1|TRBV7-2|TRBD2|-
CASSWGLAGGNEQFF
TGTGCCAGCAGCTGGGGTCTAGCGGGGGGGAATGAGCAGTTCTTC
>16|TRBJ1-6|TRBV28|-|-
CASSFRPTGYNSPLHF
TGTGCCAGCAGTTTCCGCCCAACGGGCTATAATTCACCCCTCCACTTT
>15|TRBJ2-1|TRBV28|TRBD2|-
CASTWTSGSSGEQFF
TGTGCCAGCACTTGGACTAGCGGGAGTTCTGGTGAGCAGTTCTTC
>13|TRBJ1-1|TRBV10-3|TRBD1|-
CAISERQGAVAFF
TGTGCCATCAGTGAGAGACAGGGGGCTGTAGCTTTCTTT
>13|TRBJ1-2|TRBV29-1|TRBD1|few
CSAGQGKSYGYTF
TGCAGCGCCGGACAGGGGAAATCCTATGGCTACACCTTC
>18|TRBJ2-1|TRBV2|TRBD2|once
CASSESGMGLGGLNEQFF
TGTGCCAGCAGTGAATCCGGGATGGGACTAGGAGGACTCAATGAGCAGTTCTTC
>16|TRBJ2-7|TRBV13|TRBD2|-
CASSSPGTSGSYEQYF
TGTGCCAGCAGCTCACCGGGGACTAGCGGGTCCTACGAGCAGTACTTC
>16|TRBJ2-7|TRBV6-2/TRBV6-3|-|-
CASSSPNRVLSYEQYF
TGTGCCAGCAGTTCCCCGAACAGGGTCCTCTCCTACGAGCAGTACTTC
>13|TRBJ2-3|TRBV12-3/TRBV12-4|-|-
CASSLQRADTQYF
TGTGCCAGCAGTTTACAGAGGGCTGATACGCAGTATTTT
>13|TRBJ2-7|TRBV7-2|-|-
CASSPNRESEQYF
TGTGCCAGCAGCCCTAACAGGGAAAGCGAGCAGTACTTC
>14|TRBJ2-3|TRBV19|-|once
CASSEGVSTDTQYF
TGTGCCAGTAGTGAAGGGGTTAGCACAGATACGCAGTATTTT
>14|TRBJ2-5|TRBV3-1/TRBV3-2|-|-
CASSQGRRQETQYF
TGTGCCAGCAGCCAGGGCAGGCGCCAAGAGACCCAGTACTTC
>17|TRBJ1-6|TRBV9|-|-
CASSVASRQLHNSPLHF
TGTGCCAGCAGCGTAGCCTCTCGACAGCTCCATAATTCACCCCTCCACTTT
>12|TRBJ2-7|TRBV29-1|TRBD1|-
CSVSTGNHEQYF
TGCAGCGTGTCGACAGGGAACCACGAGCAGTACTTC
>15|TRBJ2-2|TRBV18|TRBD2|-
CASSPTSGSTGELFF
TGTGCCAGCTCACCTACTAGCGGGAGTACCGGGGAGCTGTTTTTT